The T cell receptor (beta chain) under discussion was sequenced for a study of OX40 agonist ivuxolimab in advanced cancers. Study results and caveats: The study found that CD8+ T cells averaged more expanded clones than CD4+. Clonal expansion was seen in CD4+ and CD8+ blood T cells by week 6 at 0.1 to 3.0 mg/kg.

Peripheral blood came from all dose cohorts at three timepoints. The V gene's germline CDR1 is SGHNT and CDR2 YYREEE (reference sequence). This CDR3 spans 11 amino acids. V was pared by 4 bases and J by 3 bases, with 2 bases between. Sequencing was performed with immunoSEQ multiplex PCR; in TCRdb, only in-frame clones are kept and a portion is missing. Among tens of thousands of clones listed, 85% to 95% were seen once. Concerning this clone itself: Its antigen is unknown.

The sample was CD4+ or CD8+ T cells sorted from blood, taken in a trial of the OX40 agonist ivuxolimab. The source is an adult with an advanced solid tumor such as melanoma, head and neck, liver or kidney cancer. The rearrangement joins TRBV5-4 to TRBJ2-1; no firm D call. CDR3 bases: TGTGCCAGCAGCAACTACAATGAGCAGTTCTTC. Its protein is CASSNYNEQFF.